The 24 T cell receptor beta chains below come from one sample, sequenced in a study of blood T cell repertoires in COVID-19 (dated by TCRdb to 2018 to 2020). Library preparation employed the immunoSEQ multiplex PCR assay. The immuneACCESS repertoire file appears here via TCRdb, limited to in-frame rearrangements. These files lack a portion of the clones; in checked studies, under half of the deficit traces to unresolved V genes, and the cause of the others is not known. This sample holds nearly 95,000 clones; 90% were observed only once. Around 1.5% of the sample rests with the top ten. What was sequenced was peripheral blood. The source is a human donor with active COVID-19. The donor label of this sample is uncertain.

The chain links TRBV19 to TRBJ1-1, with D possibly matching TRBD1 (5 bases). The germline V and J ends were trimmed by 10 bases and 1 base, with 19 bases remaining between them. This CDR3 is 15 amino acids long. From germline, CDR1 is LNHDA and CDR2 SQIVND (reference sequence). CDR3 residues: CATSGSGGWNTEAFF. The CDR3 DNA reads TGTGCCACATCAGGGTCGGGGGGATGGAACACTGAAGCTTTCTTT. The full variable domain, in which reference TRBV19 and TRBJ1-1 provide the parts outside the CDR3, is DGGITQSPKYLFRKEGQNVTLSCEQNLNHDAMYWYRQDPGQGLRLIYYSQIVNDFQKGDIAEGYSVSREKKESFPLTVTSAQKNPTAFYLCATSGSGGWNTEAFFGQGTRLTVV.

This chain connects TRBV10-3 to TRBJ1-3; D is ambiguous. The CDR3 has 15 amino acids. Germline assignment: CDR1 ENHRY and CDR2 SYGVKD. Deletions cut 4 bases from V and 0 bases from J, with 10 bases between. In DNA form, the CDR3 reads TGTGCCATCAGTGGAGGCACACGCTCTGGAAACACCATATATTTT. This sequence encodes CAISGGTRSGNTIYF.

The V and J genes are TRBV19 and TRBJ1-1, with D possibly matching TRBD1 (6 bases). Germline V CDR1 and CDR2: LNHDA, SQIVND (reference sequence). Trimming shortened V by 1 base and J by 8 bases, and 14 bases separated the two germline ends. The length of the CDR3 is 14 residues. The CDR3 bases are TGTGCCAGTAGTATAGGGAACAGGGCCCTCGAAGCTTTCTTT. It yields the protein CASSIGNRALEAFF.

Written as DNA, the CDR3 is TGTGCCAGCAGCCAAGCTTCGGAGAGTCAGCCCCAGCATTTT. This codes for CASSQASESQPQHF. The chain has TRBV3-1 (or the pseudogene TRBV3-2) and TRBJ1-5; D remains ambiguous. Germline V CDR1 and CDR2: LGHDT, YNNKEL (reference sequence). The CDR3 covers 14 residues. Trimming stripped 1 base from V and 6 bases from J, with 10 bases between.

The gene calls are TRBV4-2 and TRBJ2-3; 8 bases are shared with TRBD2. J gave up 9 bases and V 1 base, and 6 bases lay outside the gene matches. The germline V gene has CDR1 LGHNA and CDR2 YNFKEQ. The CDR3 consists of 14 residues. CDR3 sequence reads: CASSQVREGETQYF. The CDR3 bases are TGTGCCAGCAGCCAAGTTCGGGAGGGGGAGACGCAGTATTTT.

The rearrangement links TRBV5-8 to TRBJ1-1; 7 bases line up with TRBD1. Germline loops: CDR1 SGHTS, CDR2 YDEGEE. V trimming: 3 bases; J trimming: 3 bases; junction bases outside the gene matches: 2. The CDR3 contains 13 residues. The CDR3 nucleotides read TGTGCCAGCAGCTATGACAGGGACACTGAAGCTTTCTTT. Amino acids: CASSYDRDTEAFF.

The chain has TRBV7-3 and TRBJ2-1, with D perhaps matching TRBD2 (6 bases). V lost 5 bases and J lost 5, with 13 bases in between. The CDR3 length is 14 residues. Per germline, CDR1 SGHTA and CDR2 FQGTGA. CDR3 DNA: TGTGCCAGCAGCCCCGGGAGCGAGAACAATGAGCAGTTCTTC. It yields the protein CASSPGSENNEQFF.

The chain uses TRBV6-2 or TRBV6-3 and TRBJ2-2; 7 positions match TRBD2. The germline V gene encodes CDR1 MNHEY and CDR2 SVGEGT. J gave up 13 bases and V 6 bases, and 8 bases lay outside the gene matches. The CDR3 is 12 residues long. The CDR3 DNA reads TGTGCCAGCAGCAAAGGACTAGTACGGCTGTTTTTT. Translating it yields CASSKGLVRLFF.

This clone is a singleton in its sample. The gene calls are TRBV19 and TRBJ1-5; D may be TRBD1 (6 bases). V gave up 6 bases and J gave up 7 bases, with 22 bases separating them. The CDR3 is made up of 16 amino acids. Per germline, CDR1 LNHDA and CDR2 SQIVND (reference sequence). In DNA form, the CDR3 reads TGTGCCAGTAGAGACGAGGCCCCCGGGGGGCGACAGCCCCAGCATTTT. This translates into CASRDEAPGGRQPQHF.

The chain recombines TRBV18 with TRBJ1-1; D might be TRBD1 (5 bases). The V end lost 5 bases, the J end lost 3 bases, and 10 bases lay between the germline ends. The length of the CDR3 is 13 residues. CDR1 and CDR2 (germline): KGHSH, LQKENI. CDR3 in DNA: TGTGCCAGCTCAGCGGGGACGCACACTGAAGCTTTCTTT. Amino acids: CASSAGTHTEAFF.

This chain links TRBV3-1 (or the pseudogene TRBV3-2) with TRBJ1-2; TRBD1 matches 7 bases. Germline V gene sequence: CDR1 LGHDT, CDR2 YNNKEL (reference sequence). The V segment lost 6 bases and the J segment 8 bases; nucleotides outside the gene matches: 9. The CDR3 loop spans 13 amino acids. CDR3 in DNA: TGTGCCAGCAGTACCGACAGGGCGGTAGGCTACACCTTC. Amino acid sequence: CASSTDRAVGYTF.

The chain uses TRBV7-3 and TRBJ2-7; D not certain. The germline V gene has CDR1 SGHTA and CDR2 FQGTGA. V lost 2 bases and J 6 bases, leaving 11 bases between the germline ends. The CDR3 is 13 residues long. The CDR3 protein is CASSLYPGREQYF. As DNA, the CDR3 is TGTGCCAGCAGCTTATATCCAGGCCGCGAGCAGTACTTC.

The CDR3: CASSLSPGQATNTQYF. For the CDR3, the DNA is TGCGCCAGCAGCCTCTCTCCGGGACAGGCAACAAATACGCAGTATTTT. The chain couples TRBV5-1 to TRBJ2-3, with 8 bases fitting TRBD1. Germline V gene sequence: CDR1 SGHRS, CDR2 YFSETQ. The CDR3 is made up of 16 amino acids. The ends lost 4 bases at V and 7 bases at J; junction bases unmatched: 14.

The chain couples TRBV5-1 to TRBJ1-2, with D possibly TRBD1 on 5 matching bases. This CDR3 contains 17 residues. Germline V gene data show CDR1 as SGHRS and CDR2 as YFSETQ. V gave up 0 bases and J gave up 0 bases, with 15 bases separating them. The CDR3 nucleotides read TGCGCCAGCAGCTTGGAATTTTTTGACAGCTCTAACTATGGCTACACCTTC. It translates to CASSLEFFDSSNYGYTF.

The V gene is TRBV6-2 or TRBV6-3, the J gene TRBJ1-5; possibly TRBD1 for D (5 bases). CDR1 and CDR2 (germline): MNHEY, SVGEGT. This CDR3 is built from 18 residues. The V end lost 0 bases, the J end lost 0 bases, and 15 bases lay between the germline ends. The CDR3 sequence is CASSYSPYRFYSNQPQHF. DNA of the CDR3: TGTGCCAGCAGTTACTCGCCTTACAGGTTTTATAGCAATCAGCCCCAGCATTTT.

DNA for the CDR3: TGTGCCAGCAGCAGGGGATTAGGGACCTACGAGCAGTACTTC. Translation gives CASSRGLGTYEQYF. The V and J genes are TRBV7-2 and TRBJ2-7; D is possibly TRBD1 (5 bases). V lost 5 bases and J 2 bases, leaving 13 bases between the germline ends. The CDR3 has 14 residues. Germline V CDR1 and CDR2: SGHTA, FQGNSA.

This clone was seen a handful of times. The chain carries TRBV5-6 and TRBJ1-6; D not certain. The ends were cut back, 2 bases at V and 4 bases at J, with 7 bases in the middle. Germline CDR1 reads SGHDT; CDR2 reads YYEEEE. The CDR3 runs to 14 residues. The CDR3 protein is CASSLGRYNSPLHF. The DNA of the CDR3 is TGTGCCAGCAGCTTAGGGAGGTATAATTCACCCCTCCACTTT.

The chain has TRBV5-1 and TRBJ2-7; maybe TRBD2 (6 bases). CDR1 and CDR2 (germline): SGHRS, YFSETQ. CDR3 length: 16 residues. V was clipped by 0 bases and J by 3 bases, with 16 bases between them. In DNA, the CDR3 is TGCGCCAGCAGCTTGGGGGACCCCGCGGGATACTACGAGCAGTACTTC. Protein product: CASSLGDPAGYYEQYF.

DNA for the CDR3: TGTGCCAGTAGTATAGGTGGTCTGCGCTGGAACACTGAAGCTTTCTTT. Translated: CASSIGGLRWNTEAFF. The chain is built from TRBV19 and TRBJ1-1; no clear D. CDR1 and CDR2 from the germline V gene are LNHDA and SQIVND (reference sequence). The CDR3 sequence is 16 residues long. V was shortened by 1 base and J by 1 base, with 13 bases between the two germline ends.

The table lists this clone with a few counts. This chain uses TRBV7-2 with TRBJ1-5, with D perhaps TRBD1 (5 bases). This CDR3 has 15 amino acids. CDR1 SGHTA and CDR2 FQGNSA come from the germline V gene. V lost 5 bases and J lost 2, with 13 bases in between. The CDR3 protein is CASSDQGFGNQPQHF. The CDR3 DNA reads TGTGCCAGCAGCGACCAGGGATTTGGCAATCAGCCCCAGCATTTT. Variable domain in full (rest from reference TRBV7-2 and TRBJ1-5): GAGVSQSPSNKVTEKGKDVELRCDPISGHTALYWYRQSLGQGLEFLIYFQGNSAPDKSGLPSDRFSAERTGGSVSTLTIQRTQQEDSAVYLCASSDQGFGNQPQHFGDGTRLSIL.

The genes are TRBV6-4 and TRBJ1-4, with a tentative D call TRBD1 (5 bases). CDR1 is MRHNA, CDR2 SNTAGT, per germline. V gave up 2 bases and J gave up 7 bases, with 11 bases separating them. The CDR3 covers 14 residues. CDR3 bases: TGTGCCAGCAGTGACGGGGCACGCCGTGAAAAACTGTTTTTT. The encoded protein is CASSDGARREKLFF.

This clone was seen just once. The V and J genes are TRBV5-6 and TRBJ1-2, with 7 bases lining up with TRBD1. The V gene's germline CDR1 is SGHDT and CDR2 YYEEEE. There are 15 residues in the CDR3. J was trimmed by 2 bases and V by 4 bases; bases with no gene match: 8. As DNA, the CDR3 is TGTGCCAGCAGCCTGACAGGGAGGAGCAACTATGGCTACACCTTC. The encoded protein is CASSLTGRSNYGYTF.

The V gene is TRBV2, the J gene TRBJ1-5; D is perhaps TRBD1 (5 bases). Germline assignment: CDR1 SNHLY and CDR2 FYNNEI. The CDR3 spans 14 residues. V lost 6 bases and J lost 9, with 18 bases in between. For the CDR3, the DNA is TGTGCCAGCAGACAGACAGCCGCGGGATGGCCCCAGCATTTT. Protein: CASRQTAAGWPQHF.

The V call is TRBV2, the J call TRBJ2-3; a weak D match, TRBD2 (5 bases). V was cut by 1 base and J by 2 bases, with 10 bases left in between. This CDR3 spans 15 amino acids. Germline CDR1 reads SNHLY; CDR2 reads FYNNEI. CDR3 in amino acids: CASSEGASSTDTQYF. In nucleotides, the CDR3 is TGTGCCAGCAGTGAAGGAGCTAGCTCCACAGATACGCAGTATTTT.